Following are 13 T cell receptor beta chains from one sample sequenced in a study of blood T cell repertoires in COVID-19. Measured with immunoSEQ multiplex PCR; TCRdb has only the in-frame clones, and not every one. This table holds approximately 250,000 clones, around nine tenths found once. Sequencing used peripheral blood. These receptor sequences come from a woman aged 70 to 79 with COVID-19, enrolled during active disease.

The chain recombines TRBV27 with TRBJ2-1; 9 bases are a match to TRBD1. CDR3 size: 16 residues. Germline V CDR1 and CDR2: MNHEY, SMNVEV (reference sequence). V was pared by 6 bases and J by 4 bases, with 10 bases of the junction left unmatched. The CDR3 is CASSNEGTGLYNEQFF. DNA of the CDR3: TGTGCCAGCAGCAATGAGGGGACAGGGCTTTACAATGAGCAGTTCTTC.

The chain uses TRBV4-1 and TRBJ1-2; a weak D match, TRBD1 (6 bases). The germline gives CDR1 MGHRA, CDR2 YSYEKL. This CDR3 comprises 12 residues. The V and J ends lost 6 bases and 10 bases respectively, with 15 bases between them. CDR3 in DNA: TGCGCCAGCAGACCCTCGACAGGCTACTACACCTTC. It specifies CASRPSTGYYTF.

The chain couples TRBV7-9 to TRBJ2-7; 8 bases are a match to TRBD2. The CDR3 runs 15 residues. Germline loops: CDR1 SEHNR, CDR2 FQNEAQ (reference sequence). Germline trimming cut 6 bases from V and 3 bases from J; bases unmatched to any gene: 10. CDR3 bases: TGTGCCAGCAGTCTCTCCGGGGGGGCCCTCTACGAGCAGTACTTC. Its translation is CASSLSGGALYEQYF. The full variable domain, completed using reference TRBV7-9 and TRBJ2-7, is DTGVSQNPRHKITKRGQNVTFRCDPISEHNRLYWYRQTLGQGPEFLTYFQNEAQLEKSRLLSDRFSAERPKGSFSTLEIQRTEQGDSAMYLCASSLSGGALYEQYFGPGTRLTVT.

The count of this clone is one. The chain joins TRBV9 to TRBJ1-1, with TRBD1 as a possible D gene (5 bases). This CDR3 comprises 13 residues. Per the germline V gene, CDR1 is SGDLS and CDR2 is YYNGEE. The V end lost 3 bases, the J end lost 5 bases, and 11 bases lay between the germline ends. CDR3 in DNA: TGTGCCAGCAGCGCCACAGGTGGAACTGAAGCTTTCTTT. Its translation: CASSATGGTEAFF.

V is TRBV10-3 and J is TRBJ1-1; the match to TRBD1 covers 8 bases. The J segment lost 3 bases and the V segment lost 2 bases, leaving 8 bases of the junction unmatched. There are 16 residues in the CDR3. CDR1 is ENHRY, CDR2 SYGVKD, per germline. The CDR3 sequence: CAISEPNRGGDTEAFF. The CDR3, as DNA: TGTGCCATCAGTGAGCCAAACAGGGGGGGTGACACTGAAGCTTTCTTT.

On this clone: Other DNA variants within this sample encode the same CDR3. The chain couples TRBV12-3 or TRBV12-4 to TRBJ1-1; D is unclear. Trimming cost V 4 bases and J 0 bases, with 6 bases left between them. The CDR3 has 13 residues. The CDR3: CASSSGLNTEAFF. In nucleotides, the CDR3 is TGTGCCAGCAGTTCGGGTTTGAACACTGAAGCTTTCTTT.

This clone has only a few counts. This rearrangement joins TRBV29-1 to TRBJ2-2; D is ambiguous. V dropped 6 bases and J dropped 6 bases, with 14 bases sitting between them. The CDR3 extends over 13 amino acids. CDR1 and CDR2 from the germline V gene are SQVTM and ANQGSEA. Written as DNA, the CDR3 is TGCAGCGTCGCCCGAACAGTCCCCGGGGAGCTGTTTTTT. Translating gives CSVARTVPGELFF.

This chain links TRBV2 with TRBJ2-5; perhaps TRBD1 as D (5 bases). The V gene's germline CDR1 is SNHLY and CDR2 FYNNEI. This CDR3 is 13 amino acids long. The ends were cut back, 5 bases at V and 2 bases at J, with 9 bases in the middle. The CDR3 spells CASSNQGQETQYF. As DNA, the CDR3 is TGTGCCAGCAGTAACCAGGGTCAAGAGACCCAGTACTTC.

V gene TRBV27 combines with J gene TRBJ1-2; D is possibly TRBD1 (6 bases). Germline V lookup: CDR1 MNHEY, CDR2 SMNVEV (reference sequence). This CDR3 is 13 amino acids long. With 2 bases removed from V and 8 bases from J, the gap between germline ends came to 12 bases. CDR3 in DNA: TGTGCCAGCAGTTTAGCGGGGGCGCGGGGCTACACCTTC. Its translation is CASSLAGARGYTF.

CDR3 sequence reads: CASSLTGNSYEQYF. CDR3 bases: TGTGCCAGCAGCCTGACAGGAAACTCCTACGAGCAGTACTTC. V is TRBV28 and J is TRBJ2-7, with a tentative D call TRBD1 (6 bases). The CDR3 extends over 14 amino acids. CDR1 MDHEN and CDR2 SYDVKM come from the germline V gene. V lost 6 bases to trimming and J lost 0 bases, with 12 bases between them.

This sequence joins TRBV6-1 and TRBJ2-2; D is ambiguous. Germline CDR1 reads MNHNS; CDR2 reads SASEGT. V was pared by 3 bases and J by 7 bases, with 9 bases between. The length of the CDR3 is 13 residues. CDR3 sequence: CASSEFAYGELFF. As DNA, the CDR3 is TGTGCCAGCAGTGAGTTCGCGTACGGGGAGCTGTTTTTT.

Points on this clone: Other nucleotide sequences in the sample specify the same CDR3. The chain has TRBV7-2 and TRBJ2-3, with TRBD1 matching 10 bases. CDR3 size: 16 residues. Germline V gene data show CDR1 as SGHTA and CDR2 as FQGNSA. J was trimmed by 1 base and V by 1 base; bases with no gene match: 2. The CDR3 DNA follows: TGTGCCAGCAGCTTAGTCGGGACAGGGGGCACAGATACGCAGTATTTT. It yields the protein CASSLVGTGGTDTQYF.

The chain joins TRBV7-2 to TRBJ1-2; 12 nucleotides match TRBD1. This CDR3 has 15 amino acids. V dropped 0 bases and J dropped 6; count of bases not matched to a gene: 2. Germline values: CDR1 SGHTA, CDR2 FQGNSA. CDR3 residues: CASSLAGQGADGYTF. CDR3 sequence (DNA): TGTGCCAGCAGCTTAGCGGGACAGGGGGCCGATGGCTACACCTTC. Using reference TRBV7-2 and TRBJ1-2 for the parts outside the CDR3, the full variable domain is GAGVSQSPSNKVTEKGKDVELRCDPISGHTALYWYRQSLGQGLEFLIYFQGNSAPDKSGLPSDRFSAERTGGSVSTLTIQRTQQEDSAVYLCASSLAGQGADGYTFGSGTRLTVV.